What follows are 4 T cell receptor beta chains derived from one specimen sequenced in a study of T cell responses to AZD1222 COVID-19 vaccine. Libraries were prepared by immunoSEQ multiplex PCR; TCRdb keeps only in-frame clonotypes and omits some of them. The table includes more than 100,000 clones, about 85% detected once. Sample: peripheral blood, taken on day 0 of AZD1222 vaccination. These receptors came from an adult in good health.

For the CDR3, the DNA is TGTGCCATCACTTCAGGGGAGACCTACAATGAGCAGTTCTTC. Its protein is CAITSGETYNEQFF. The rearrangement links TRBV2 to TRBJ2-1, with a possible D match to TRBD1 (6 bases). The CDR3 consists of 14 residues. V was trimmed by 10 bases and J by 2 bases, leaving 15 bases between them. Germline CDR1 reads SNHLY; CDR2 reads FYNNEI.

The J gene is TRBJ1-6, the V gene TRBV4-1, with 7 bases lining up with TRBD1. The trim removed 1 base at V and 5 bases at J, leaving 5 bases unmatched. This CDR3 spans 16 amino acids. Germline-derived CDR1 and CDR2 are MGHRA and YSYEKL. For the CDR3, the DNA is TGCGCCAGCAGCCAAGTCGACAGGGCTGATAATTCACCCCTCCACTTT. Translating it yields CASSQVDRADNSPLHF.

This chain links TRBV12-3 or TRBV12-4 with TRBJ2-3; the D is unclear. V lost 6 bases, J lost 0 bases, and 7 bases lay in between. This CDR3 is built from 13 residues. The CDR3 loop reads CASSEDSTDTQYF. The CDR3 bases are TGTGCCAGCAGCGAGGACAGCACAGATACGCAGTATTTT.

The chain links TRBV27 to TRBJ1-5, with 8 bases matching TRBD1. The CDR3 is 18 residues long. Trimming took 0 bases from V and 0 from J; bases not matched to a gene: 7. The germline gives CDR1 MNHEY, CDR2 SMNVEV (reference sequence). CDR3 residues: CASSLSFGRGHSNQPQHF. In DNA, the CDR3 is TGTGCCAGCAGTTTATCGTTCGGCAGGGGGCATAGCAATCAGCCCCAGCATTTT.